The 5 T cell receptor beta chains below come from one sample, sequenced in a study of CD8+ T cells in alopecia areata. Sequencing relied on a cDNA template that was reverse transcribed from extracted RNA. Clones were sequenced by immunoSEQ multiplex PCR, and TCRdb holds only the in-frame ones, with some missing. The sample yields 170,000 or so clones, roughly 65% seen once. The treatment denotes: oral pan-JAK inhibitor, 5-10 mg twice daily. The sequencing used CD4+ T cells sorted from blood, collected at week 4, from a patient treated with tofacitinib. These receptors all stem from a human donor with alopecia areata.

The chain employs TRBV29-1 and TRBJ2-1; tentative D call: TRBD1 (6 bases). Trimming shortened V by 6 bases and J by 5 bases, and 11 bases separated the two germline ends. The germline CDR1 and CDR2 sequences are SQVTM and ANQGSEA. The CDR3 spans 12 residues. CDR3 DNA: TGCAGCGTATCCAGGGGTGACAATGAGCAGTTCTTC. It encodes CSVSRGDNEQFF.

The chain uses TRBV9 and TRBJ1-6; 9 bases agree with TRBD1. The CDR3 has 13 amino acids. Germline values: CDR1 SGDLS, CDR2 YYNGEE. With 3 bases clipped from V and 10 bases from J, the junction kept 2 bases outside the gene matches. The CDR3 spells CASSDTGGSPLHF. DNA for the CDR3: TGTGCCAGCAGCGACACAGGGGGCTCACCCCTCCACTTT.

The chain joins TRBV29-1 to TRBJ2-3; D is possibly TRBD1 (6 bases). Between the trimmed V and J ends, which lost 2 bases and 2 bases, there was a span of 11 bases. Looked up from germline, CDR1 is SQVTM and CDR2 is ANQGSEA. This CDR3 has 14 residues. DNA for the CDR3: TGCAGCGTTGAAAAAGGGGGACCCACAGATACGCAGTATTTT. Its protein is CSVEKGGPTDTQYF.

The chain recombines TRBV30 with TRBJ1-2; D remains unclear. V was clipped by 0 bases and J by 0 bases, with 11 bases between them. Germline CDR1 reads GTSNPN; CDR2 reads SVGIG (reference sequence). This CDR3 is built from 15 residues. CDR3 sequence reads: CAWSVGQISNYGYTF. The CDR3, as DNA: TGTGCCTGGAGTGTAGGTCAGATTTCTAACTATGGCTACACCTTC.

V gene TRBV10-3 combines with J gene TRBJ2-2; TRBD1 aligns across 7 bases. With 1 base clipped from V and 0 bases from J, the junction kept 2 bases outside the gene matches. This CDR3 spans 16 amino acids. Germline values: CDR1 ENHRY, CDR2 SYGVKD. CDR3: CAISEFGTANTGELFF. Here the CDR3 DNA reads TGTGCCATCAGTGAGTTCGGGACAGCGAACACCGGGGAGCTGTTTTTT.